This T cell receptor beta chain is from a study of T cell responses to AZD1222 COVID-19 vaccine. Study-level points and caveats: In a largely white British group with more females than males, clonal diversity was possibly underestimated.

The CDR3 has 14 residues. Germline V CDR1 and CDR2: MGHRA, YSYEKL. Trimming took off 0 bases at V and 6 bases at J, with 12 bases between the two ends. Generated by immunoSEQ multiplex PCR, the TCRdb table keeps only in-frame clones and is missing some. The sample yields about 190,000 clones, over 80% seen once. A remark on this clone: The antigen is not known.

The receptor comes from an adult in good health. This material consisted of peripheral blood, taken on day 0 of MenACWY control vaccination. The rearrangement uses TRBV4-1 and TRBJ2-7; no definite D call. The CDR3 DNA sequence: TGCGCCAGCAGCCAAGACTTTGTAGGGCGCGAGCAGTACTTC. Its protein product is CASSQDFVGREQYF.